In this sample, the clone carrying this TCR beta chain turned up many times. The J segment lost 0 bases and the V segment lost 5 bases, leaving 5 bases of the junction unmatched. The V gene's germline CDR1 is MNHNS and CDR2 SASEGT. This CDR3 has 16 amino acids. The diagnostic basis comprised clinical symptoms, serum thyroxine and TRAb, thyroid ultrasound and orbital computed tomography. This specimen comes from a study of T cells in Graves' hyperthyroidism and ophthalmopathy. Amplified TCR beta CDR3 regions derived from RNA transcripts. With the HTBI primer set, the TCR CDR3 went through a first round of RT-PCR. TCRdb reprocessed the multiplex PCR reads with MiXCR, giving one entry per CDR3 protein. Altogether about 180,000 distinct CDR3 sequences are present, over 15% being singletons, with the ten largest covering 25% to 30%.

The source of this sequence is a woman in her fifties or sixties with Graves' hyperthyroidism. Sequenced: blood. The J gene is TRBJ2-4, the V gene TRBV6-1; TRBD2 agrees at 9 bases. CDR3 sequence (DNA): TGTGCCAGCAGTATGACTAGCGGTGGAGCCAAAAACATTCAGTACTTC. It yields the protein CASSMTSGGAKNIQYF.